This T cell receptor (beta chain) was found in a study of shared clonotypes between healthy human individuals. Study-wide background: There were three CD4 naive, three CD4 memory, two CD8 naive and one CD8 memory plates per donor.

Sequencing used immunoSEQ multiplex PCR; TCRdb keeps in-frame clones, though not all of them. The top ten hold less than 1.5% of the sample, which has 1.5 million to 2.5 million clones, 85% to 95% seen once. Worth noting for this clone: Antigen unknown.

The CDR3 has 16 amino acids. The germline CDR1 and CDR2 sequences are MNHEY and SVGAGI. V was trimmed by 2 bases and J by 0 bases, leaving 13 bases between them. General study results and limits: Among donors, the sharing of clonotypes was expected to be influenced by sequencing depth. The sole specimen, blood, was sampled, and tissue repertoires likely differ. Several donors had around 5% of their naive CD4 clonotypes in common.

Naive CD8 cells lacked CD45RO, underwent positive selection for CCR7 and left out terminally differentiated effector memory CD45RA+ cells. The chain joins TRBV6-5 to TRBJ2-5; the D gene is possibly TRBD1 (5 bases). The specimen sequenced was naive CD8+ T cells sorted from blood. The TCR comes from a young man in good health. The CDR3 DNA sequence: TGTGCCAGCAGTTACACAGGACAATTCTACCAAGAGACCCAGTACTTC. This sequence encodes CASSYTGQFYQETQYF.